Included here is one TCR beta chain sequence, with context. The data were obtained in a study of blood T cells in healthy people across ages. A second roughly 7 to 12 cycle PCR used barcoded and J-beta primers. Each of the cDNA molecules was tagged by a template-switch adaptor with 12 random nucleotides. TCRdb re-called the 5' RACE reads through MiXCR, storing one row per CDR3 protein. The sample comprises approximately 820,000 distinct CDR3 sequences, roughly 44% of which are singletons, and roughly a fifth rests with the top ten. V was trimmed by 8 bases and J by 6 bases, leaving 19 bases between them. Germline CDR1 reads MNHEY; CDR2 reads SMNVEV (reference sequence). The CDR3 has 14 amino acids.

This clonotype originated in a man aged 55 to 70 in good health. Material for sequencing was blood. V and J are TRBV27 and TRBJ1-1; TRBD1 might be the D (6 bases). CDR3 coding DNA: TGTGCCAGCGGGACAATGGGGGTTGTGTCTGAAGCTTTCTTT. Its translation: CASGTMGVVSEAFF.